Detailed here is one T cell receptor (beta chain). The primer mix had 60 Vbeta and 13 Jbeta primers. Produced via immunoSEQ multiplex PCR; TCRdb's table is partial and in-frame only. The profile shows fewer than 150,000 clones, roughly three quarters of them singletons. This CDR3 region has 17 residues. The trim removed 2 bases at V and 2 bases at J, leaving 13 bases unmatched. Looked up from germline, CDR1 is GTSNPN and CDR2 is SVGIG (reference sequence). These data originate in a study of cytomegalovirus exposure and HLA in healthy donors. The TCR was taken from a man aged 18 to 30 in good health and CMV-seronegative. The chain employs TRBV30 and TRBJ2-3; 7 bases are shared with TRBD2. Sequenced input: PBMCs. This CDR3 is CAWSLPFGRGDTDTQYF. CDR3 DNA sequence: TGTGCCTGGAGTCTTCCCTTTGGACGGGGGGACACAGATACGCAGTATTTT.